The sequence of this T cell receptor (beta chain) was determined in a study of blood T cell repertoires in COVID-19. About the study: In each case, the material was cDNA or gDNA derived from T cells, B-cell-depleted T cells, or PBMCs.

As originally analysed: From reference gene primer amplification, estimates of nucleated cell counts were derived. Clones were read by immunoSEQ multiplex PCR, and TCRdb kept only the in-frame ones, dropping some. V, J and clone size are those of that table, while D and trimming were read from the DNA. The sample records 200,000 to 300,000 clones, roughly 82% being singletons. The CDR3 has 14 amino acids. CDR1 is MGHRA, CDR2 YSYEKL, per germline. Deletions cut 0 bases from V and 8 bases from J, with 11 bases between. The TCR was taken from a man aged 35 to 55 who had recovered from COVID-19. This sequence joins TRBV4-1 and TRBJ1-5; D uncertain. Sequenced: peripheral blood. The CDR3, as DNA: TGCGCCAGCAGCCAAGATCGGCGGGTAGAGCCCCAGCATTTT. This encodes CASSQDRRVEPQHF.